This TCR beta chain was sequenced during a study of beta chain features in type 1 diabetes. Study-level information: Sorted cells numbering approximately 110,000,000 were examined across all samples. Overall study results and limits: For type 1 diabetes patients, VDJ junctions showed fewer insertions and more deletions. Shorter templates may be favored by PCR, equally so in patients and controls.

CDR1 ENHRY and CDR2 SYGVKD come from the germline V gene. V gave up 8 bases and J gave up 8 bases; unmatched junction bases: 3. The CDR3 loop spans 13 amino acids. This clone occurred many times. The target antigen is unknown. The sequenced template was cDNA made from the entire isolated RNA. Approximately 3.7 million reads per sample on average were obtained from naive, central memory and regulatory T cell samples. Libraries were prepared by immunoSEQ multiplex PCR; TCRdb keeps only in-frame clonotypes and omits some of them. The sample includes 200,000 to 250,000 clones, roughly 10% seen only once; the top ten take about 1.2%.

The TCR was taken from a man younger than 35 in good health. The chain recombines TRBV10-3 with TRBJ2-1; 13 nucleotides agree with TRBD2. Source material: central memory CD4+ T cells from blood. The CDR3 here is CAISLAGGDEQFF. DNA for the CDR3: TGTGCCATCTCACTAGCGGGAGGGGATGAGCAGTTCTTC.